The 27 T cell receptor beta chains below come from one sample, sequenced in a study of blood T cell repertoires in COVID-19. Data came from immunoSEQ multiplex PCR; TCRdb stores just in-frame clones and leaves some out. The table has about 250,000 clones, 85% to 90% seen once. Sequenced: PBMCs or T cells enriched from blood (not recorded which). The receptors shown here come from a woman between 45 and 60 years old who had recovered from COVID-19.

The chain combines TRBV19 with TRBJ1-1; 7 bases match TRBD1. From germline, CDR1 is LNHDA and CDR2 SQIVND (reference sequence). CDR3 length equals 14 residues. J gave up 3 bases and V 7 bases, and 8 bases lay outside the gene matches. CDR3 bases: TGTGCCAGTACCAAGACAGGGCGCGACACTGAAGCTTTCTTT. The encoded protein is CASTKTGRDTEAFF.

J is TRBJ2-5 and V is TRBV29-1; 10 nucleotides agree with TRBD1. V lost 5 bases and J lost 2; bases outside the gene matches: 5. CDR1 is SQVTM and CDR2 is ANQGSEA in the germline V gene. This CDR3 region has 14 residues. The CDR3 reads CSVFRDRGQETQYF. DNA for the CDR3: TGCAGCGTTTTCCGGGACAGGGGACAAGAGACCCAGTACTTC.

The CDR3 DNA follows: TGTGCCAGCAGTCCTCCGGGACTAGCGGGTAAATCGGATACGCAGTATTTT. It codes for CASSPPGLAGKSDTQYF. The V call is TRBV28, the J call TRBJ2-3; TRBD2 agrees at 12 bases. Germline-derived CDR1 and CDR2 are MDHEN and SYDVKM. V shed 5 bases and J 6 bases; nucleotides not matched to a gene: 12. The CDR3 contains 17 residues.

Note on this clone: Within the sample, other DNA sequences also encode this same CDR3. The CDR3 nucleotides are TGTGCCAGCTCACCCGGGACAGTCTCCTACAATGAGCAGTTCTTC. Residues: CASSPGTVSYNEQFF. This chain connects TRBV18 to TRBJ2-1; 7 bases align to TRBD1. Losses at the gene ends were 3 bases for V and 0 bases for J; bases not matched to a gene: 2. This CDR3 contains 15 residues. Germline-derived CDR1 and CDR2 are KGHSH and LQKENI.

This CDR3 is CASGPRGQPQHF. CDR3 DNA sequence: TGTGCCAGTGGACCCAGGGGTCAGCCCCAGCATTTT. The chain has TRBV19 and TRBJ1-5, with D tentatively TRBD1 (6 bases). The V gene's germline CDR1 is LNHDA and CDR2 SQIVND (reference sequence). Between the trimmed V and J ends, which lost 8 bases and 6 bases, there was a span of 11 bases. This CDR3 is 12 amino acids long.

This chain joins TRBV19 and TRBJ1-1; D uncertain. Per the germline V gene, CDR1 is LNHDA and CDR2 is SQIVND (reference sequence). The CDR3 has 12 residues. Trimming stripped 11 bases from V and 1 base from J, with 11 bases between. For the CDR3, the DNA is TGTGCCTCCTTGGGCAGGAACACTGAAGCTTTCTTT. Its translation is CASLGRNTEAFF.

This rearrangement joins TRBV24-1 to TRBJ2-7; D is undetermined. Trimming left V 9 bases short and J 5 bases short, with 16 bases between. The V gene's germline CDR1 is KGHDR and CDR2 SFDVKD. The CDR3 covers 13 residues. The CDR3 DNA sequence: TGTGCCACCGCCGCAGGATTGAGTGACGAGCAGTACTTC. It codes for CATAAGLSDEQYF.

V usage is TRBV7-2 and J usage is TRBJ2-7; perhaps TRBD1 as D (6 bases). Between the trimmed V and J ends, which lost 1 base and 5 bases, there was a span of 12 bases. Per germline, CDR1 SGHTA and CDR2 FQGNSA. This CDR3 is built from 14 residues. The DNA of the CDR3 is TGTGCCAGCAGCTTAGACAGGGCGGGCAACGAGCAGTACTTC. Translating gives CASSLDRAGNEQYF.

The rearrangement uses TRBV6-5 and TRBJ1-2; 8 nucleotides line up with TRBD1. CDR1 and CDR2 from the germline V gene are MNHEY and SVGAGI. The V segment lost 4 bases and the J segment 4 bases; nucleotides outside the gene matches: 5. The CDR3 extends over 14 amino acids. The CDR3 is CASSFTGGSYGYTF. For the CDR3, the DNA is TGTGCCAGCAGTTTCACAGGGGGTTCCTATGGCTACACCTTC.

V is TRBV19 and J is TRBJ1-1; D not certain. Per the germline V gene, CDR1 is LNHDA and CDR2 is SQIVND (reference sequence). The CDR3 contains 17 residues. The V and J ends lost 5 bases and 0 bases respectively, with 19 bases between them. CDR3 DNA: TGTGCCAGTAGTGCGTCGGGAAATCCGTTGGTGAACACTGAAGCTTTCTTT. It specifies CASSASGNPLVNTEAFF.

This clone appeared a few times. The V and J genes are TRBV6-5 and TRBJ2-4; 11 bases are a match to TRBD2. Germline V lookup: CDR1 MNHEY, CDR2 SVGAGI. The CDR3 sequence is 15 residues long. J lost 8 bases, V lost 2 bases, and 5 bases had no gene match. Here the CDR3 DNA reads TGTGCCAGCAGTTACCGGGGACTAGCGGAGGACATTCAGTACTTC. This gives the protein CASSYRGLAEDIQYF.

The rearrangement joins TRBV28 to TRBJ2-7; possible D gene TRBD2, 6 bases. The CDR3 spans 14 residues. The germline V gene has CDR1 MDHEN and CDR2 SYDVKM. V dropped 2 bases and J dropped 3 bases, with 11 bases sitting between them. The CDR3 bases are TGTGCCAGCAGTTTAGTCGGGAGCCGCTACGAGCAGTACTTC. It yields the protein CASSLVGSRYEQYF.

The chain joins TRBV7-6 to TRBJ1-1; D is undetermined. This CDR3 region has 15 residues. The V gene lost 4 bases and the J gene lost 1 base, with 13 bases spanning the gap. Germline V gene sequence: CDR1 SGHVS, CDR2 FNYEAQ. Here the CDR3 DNA reads TGTGCCAGCAGCTCGTCCGCTACAGAGAACACTGAAGCTTTCTTT. Residues: CASSSSATENTEAFF.

This clone is a singleton in its sample. This chain uses TRBV7-2 with TRBJ2-1, with D maybe TRBD2 (6 bases). The V and J ends lost 5 bases and 15 bases respectively, with 17 bases between them. CDR1 SGHTA and CDR2 FQGNSA come from the germline V gene. This CDR3 region has 12 residues. The CDR3 coding sequence is TGTGCCAGCAGCCCAGCCGGGAGCCGGGTGTTCTTC. Protein sequence: CASSPAGSRVFF.

The chain carries TRBV29-1 and TRBJ2-3, with D maybe TRBD2 (5 bases). CDR1 is SQVTM, CDR2 ANQGSEA, per germline. The V end was cut by 3 bases, the J end by 2 bases, with 9 bases between. The CDR3 is made up of 13 amino acids. The CDR3 protein is CSVDPGSTDTQYF. CDR3 nucleotides: TGCAGCGTTGACCCGGGGTCCACAGATACGCAGTATTTT.

This clone was seen only once. V is TRBV7-8 and J is TRBJ2-3; 7 bases line up with TRBD2. Germline values: CDR1 SGHVS, CDR2 FQNEAQ. The CDR3 sequence is 18 residues long. Trimming at V came to 4 bases and at J to 3 bases, leaving 16 bases not matched to a gene. In DNA, the CDR3 is TGTGCCAGCAGCTACGGGCGGGAGCGAGGGCTTAAGACAGATACGCAGTATTTT. Translation gives CASSYGRERGLKTDTQYF.

V usage is TRBV7-3 and J usage is TRBJ2-1; 11 nucleotides match TRBD2. This CDR3 spans 15 amino acids. Germline V gene data show CDR1 as SGHTA and CDR2 as FQGTGA. Trimming at V came to 5 bases and at J to 7 bases, leaving 7 bases not matched to a gene. The CDR3 reads CASSRGLAGMNEQFF. DNA for the CDR3: TGTGCCAGCAGCCGAGGACTAGCGGGTATGAATGAGCAGTTCTTC.

The table lists this clone with a count of one. For the CDR3, the DNA is TGTGCCAGTAGTATGGGTCCTCCGGGTGAGCGGAATGGCTACACCTTC. Translated: CASSMGPPGERNGYTF. This sequence joins TRBV19 and TRBJ1-2; the D is unclear. Trimming took off 3 bases at V and 6 bases at J, with 20 bases between the two ends. CDR3 length: 16 residues. Germline lookup yields CDR1 LNHDA and CDR2 SQIVND (reference sequence). Full variable domain (rest looked up from reference TRBV19 and TRBJ1-2): DGGITQSPKYLFRKEGQNVTLSCEQNLNHDAMYWYRQDPGQGLRLIYYSQIVNDFQKGDIAEGYSVSREKKESFPLTVTSAQKNPTAFYLCASSMGPPGERNGYTFGSGTRLTVV.

This clone came up a few times. The chain links TRBV28 to TRBJ2-1; 8 bases are shared with TRBD2. The CDR3 has 15 residues. With 1 base clipped from V and 8 bases from J, the junction kept 7 bases outside the gene matches. Germline lookup yields CDR1 MDHEN and CDR2 SYDVKM. The CDR3 protein is CASSLSSRGGHEQFF. CDR3 DNA: TGTGCCAGCAGTTTATCGTCCCGGGGGGGCCATGAGCAGTTCTTC.

This chain connects TRBV19 to TRBJ2-7; D perhaps matches TRBD2 (6 bases). Germline CDR1 and CDR2: LNHDA and SQIVND (reference sequence). The CDR3 sequence is 16 residues long. Deletions cut 5 bases from V and 4 bases from J, with 21 bases between. CDR3 DNA: TGTGCCAGTAGTCCCGATGGGAGTAGCGGCAAGTACGAGCAGTACTTC. This gives the protein CASSPDGSSGKYEQYF.

The chain combines TRBV3-1 (or the pseudogene TRBV3-2) with TRBJ2-1; maybe TRBD1 (6 bases). The length of the CDR3 is 12 residues. The ends were cut back, 2 bases at V and 15 bases at J, with 14 bases in the middle. Germline CDR1 LGHDT, CDR2 YNNKEL (reference sequence). As DNA, the CDR3 is TGTGCCAGCAGCCAATTGACAGGCCAGAGGTTCTTC. It is translated as CASSQLTGQRFF.

V is TRBV4-1 and J is TRBJ2-5; D gene unclear. Germline loops: CDR1 MGHRA, CDR2 YSYEKL. The V end was cut by 0 bases, the J end by 4 bases, with 12 bases between. This CDR3 comprises 15 residues. The CDR3 loop reads CASSQEWPWRETQYF. In nucleotides, the CDR3 is TGCGCCAGCAGCCAAGAGTGGCCATGGAGAGAGACCCAGTACTTC.

CDR3 amino acids: CASSPENSGTGNYNEQFF. In DNA, the CDR3 is TGTGCCAGCAGCCCGGAGAACTCCGGGACAGGGAATTACAATGAGCAGTTCTTC. This chain uses TRBV7-9 with TRBJ2-1; TRBD1 aligns across 9 bases. This CDR3 is built from 18 residues. In germline, CDR1 is SEHNR, CDR2 FQNEAQ (reference sequence). The V gene end was trimmed by 5 bases and the J gene end by 4 bases; junction bases not matched to a gene: 15.

This chain links TRBV7-3 with TRBJ2-1; 7 bases are shared with TRBD2. The CDR3 loop spans 14 amino acids. Germline V CDR1 and CDR2: SGHTA, FQGTGA. V dropped 6 bases and J dropped 3; count of bases not matched to a gene: 5. As DNA, the CDR3 is TGTGCCAGCAGTCCTACTAGCGTCTACAATGAGCAGTTCTTC. Its translation: CASSPTSVYNEQFF.

The chain carries TRBV29-1 and TRBJ1-5; no definite D call. The germline V gene encodes CDR1 SQVTM and CDR2 ANQGSEA. The CDR3 has 13 residues. V was shortened by 7 bases and J by 4 bases, with 14 bases between the two germline ends. DNA of the CDR3: TGCAGCGCCGTGGGAGGGTCGAATCAGCCCCAGCATTTT. As protein: CSAVGGSNQPQHF. Complete variable domain (other parts from reference TRBV29-1 and TRBJ1-5): SAVISQKPSRDICQRGTSLTIQCQVDSQVTMMFWYRQQPGQSLTLIATANQGSEATYESGFVIDKFPISRPNLTFSTLTVSNMSPEDSSIYLCSAVGGSNQPQHFGDGTRLSIL.

The V and J genes are TRBV24-1 and TRBJ2-5, with 7 positions matching TRBD2. This CDR3 has 15 amino acids. With V trimmed by 2 bases and J by 0 bases, 2 bases remained unmatched. The germline V gene has CDR1 KGHDR and CDR2 SFDVKD. The CDR3 loop reads CATSDSLADQETQYF. CDR3 DNA: TGTGCCACCAGTGATTCCCTAGCGGACCAAGAGACCCAGTACTTC.

This rearrangement joins TRBV5-1 to TRBJ2-7; TRBD1 aligns across 10 bases. The CDR3 sequence is 16 residues long. V shed 4 bases and J 6 bases; nucleotides not matched to a gene: 13. The V gene's germline CDR1 is SGHRS and CDR2 YFSETQ. CDR3 region: CASSAGRDRGSGEQYF. CDR3 nucleotide sequence: TGCGCCAGCAGCGCGGGCCGGGACAGGGGTTCGGGCGAGCAGTACTTC.